The 29 T cell receptor beta chains below were found in one sample sequenced in a study of blood T cell repertoires in COVID-19. The assay was immunoSEQ multiplex PCR, and TCRdb's table has in-frame clones only and misses some. The table lists tens of thousands of clones, approximately 87% of them singletons. Material: peripheral blood. The receptors come from a woman aged 55-70 years with COVID-19, enrolled during active disease.

The rearrangement uses TRBV6-4 and TRBJ1-1, with 10 nucleotides matching TRBD1. Germline CDR1 reads MRHNA; CDR2 reads SNTAGT. The CDR3 covers 15 residues. V lost 6 bases and J lost 6; bases outside the gene matches: 10. The chain's CDR3 is CASSRDRGNLAEAFF. CDR3 sequence (DNA): TGTGCCAGCAGCAGGGACAGGGGAAATTTGGCTGAAGCTTTCTTT.

The table lists this clone with a few counts. Other DNA sequences in this specimen translate into the identical CDR3. The J gene is TRBJ1-5, the V gene TRBV30; tentatively, D is TRBD1 (6 bases). V dropped 0 bases and J dropped 4 bases, with 7 bases sitting between them. This CDR3 is built from 13 residues. Germline V gives CDR1 GTSNPN, CDR2 SVGIG (reference sequence). The CDR3 DNA sequence: TGTGCCTGGAGTGTACAGGGAAATCAGCCCCAGCATTTT. It yields the protein CAWSVQGNQPQHF.

The rearrangement links TRBV5-1 to TRBJ1-6; the match to TRBD1 covers 7 bases. The germline V gene has CDR1 SGHRS and CDR2 YFSETQ. V lost 2 bases and J lost 7; bases outside the gene matches: 6. This CDR3 has 15 amino acids. CDR3 loop: CASSLLGTANSPLHF. The CDR3 DNA reads TGCGCCAGCAGCTTACTCGGGACAGCAAATTCACCCCTCCACTTT. Full variable domain (rest looked up from reference TRBV5-1 and TRBJ1-6): KAGVTQTPRYLIKTRGQQVTLSCSPISGHRSVSWYQQTPGQGLQFLFEYFSETQRNKGNFPGRFSGRQFSNSRSEMNVSTLELGDSALYLCASSLLGTANSPLHFGNGTRLTVT.

The chain uses TRBV3-1 (or the pseudogene TRBV3-2) and TRBJ2-7; D perhaps matches TRBD2 (5 bases). Germline V gives CDR1 LGHDT, CDR2 YNNKEL (reference sequence). V was shortened by 8 bases and J by 0 bases, with 11 bases between the two germline ends. The CDR3 is made up of 13 amino acids. The CDR3 sequence is CASGAAGSYEQYF. CDR3 DNA sequence: TGTGCCAGCGGCGCCGCGGGCTCCTACGAGCAGTACTTC.

The V gene is TRBV12-3 or TRBV12-4, the J gene TRBJ1-1; D is ambiguous. The V and J ends lost 10 bases and 4 bases respectively, with 13 bases between them. The CDR3 covers 12 residues. CDR3 protein: CATAPQATEAFF. The CDR3 DNA reads TGTGCCACCGCGCCCCAGGCCACTGAAGCTTTCTTT.

This rearrangement joins TRBV30 to TRBJ1-3, with D uncertain. The V gene's germline CDR1 is GTSNPN and CDR2 SVGIG (reference sequence). The V gene lost 2 bases and the J gene lost 2 bases, with 7 bases spanning the gap. The length of the CDR3 is 13 residues. The CDR3 loop reads CAWSILTGNTIYF. CDR3 sequence (DNA): TGTGCCTGGAGTATCCTTACTGGAAACACCATATATTTT.

The chain couples TRBV6-8 to TRBJ1-2; no clear D. This CDR3 is built from 11 residues. Germline assignment: CDR1 MNHGY and CDR2 SAAAGT. Trimming removed 6 bases at V and 3 bases at J, with 5 bases between. The CDR3 region is CASSKYYGYTF. CDR3 coding DNA: TGTGCCAGCAGCAAATACTATGGCTACACCTTC.

The J gene is TRBJ2-5, the V gene TRBV19; D is ambiguous. Germline-derived CDR1 and CDR2 are LNHDA and SQIVND (reference sequence). The germline V and J ends were trimmed by 5 bases and 1 base, with 11 bases remaining between them. The CDR3 loop spans 14 amino acids. CDR3 coding DNA: TGTGCCAGTAGTTTCCGTGACACCCAAGAGACCCAGTACTTC. This sequence encodes CASSFRDTQETQYF.

The V and J genes are TRBV5-1 and TRBJ1-1; 7 bases fit TRBD1. The length of the CDR3 is 14 residues. V lost 5 bases and J lost 1; bases outside the gene matches: 5. Per the germline V gene, CDR1 is SGHRS and CDR2 is YFSETQ. CDR3 amino acids: CASSSGQSNTEAFF. The CDR3 nucleotides are TGCGCCAGCAGTTCGGGACAGTCGAACACTGAAGCTTTCTTT.

The rearrangement links TRBV11-3 to TRBJ2-1; maybe TRBD2 (5 bases). The CDR3 is 15 residues long. Germline V gives CDR1 SGHNT, CDR2 YENEEA. Deletions cut 6 bases from V and 1 base from J, with 13 bases between. The CDR3 loop reads CASSAPPGSYNEQFF. DNA for the CDR3: TGTGCCAGCAGTGCTCCTCCGGGATCCTACAATGAGCAGTTCTTC. The full variable domain, with the rest looked up from reference TRBV11-3 and TRBJ2-1, is EAGVVQSPRYKIIEKKQPVAFWCNPISGHNTLYWYLQNLGQGPELLIRYENEEAVDDSQLPKDRFSAERLKGVDSTLKIQPAELGDSAVYLCASSAPPGSYNEQFFGPGTRLTVL.

The V call is TRBV5-1, the J call TRBJ2-2; tentatively, D is TRBD1 (8 bases). V lost 0 bases and J 6 bases, leaving 12 bases between the germline ends. CDR3 length: 15 residues. The germline gives CDR1 SGHRS, CDR2 YFSETQ. CDR3 DNA sequence: TGCGCCAGCAGCTTGGACAGGGGGGGGGCCGGGGAGCTGTTTTTT. It yields the protein CASSLDRGGAGELFF.

The CDR3 DNA is TGTGCCAGCAGCTTAGGGGCGGGGATGGGGTATGGCTACACCTTC. This translates into CASSLGAGMGYGYTF. The chain recombines TRBV7-6 with TRBJ1-2; D gene unclear. V lost 1 base and J 5 bases, leaving 14 bases between the germline ends. Germline assignment: CDR1 SGHVS and CDR2 FNYEAQ. CDR3 length equals 15 residues.

The rearrangement joins TRBV28 to TRBJ2-5; 11 bases agree with TRBD1. Germline V gene lookup returns CDR1 MDHEN and CDR2 SYDVKM. Trimming cost V 4 bases and J 5 bases; bases outside gene matches: 9. CDR3 length: 16 amino acids. The CDR3 sequence: CASSSWGQGGGETQYF. The CDR3 coding sequence is TGTGCCAGCAGTTCCTGGGGACAGGGGGGTGGGGAGACCCAGTACTTC.

The chain uses TRBV6-5 and TRBJ2-1; D perhaps matches TRBD2 (5 bases). The CDR3 is made up of 15 amino acids. The V gene's germline CDR1 is MNHEY and CDR2 SVGAGI. V lost 6 bases, J lost 9 bases, and 21 bases lay in between. The CDR3 here is CASRRNLESGGEQFF. The CDR3 DNA reads TGTGCCAGCAGACGAAACCTTGAGAGCGGCGGTGAGCAGTTCTTC.

The chain carries TRBV7-9 and TRBJ2-2; tentative D call: TRBD2 (6 bases). Trimming pared 1 base from V and 4 bases from J, leaving 13 bases between. Germline V gene sequence: CDR1 SEHNR, CDR2 FQNEAQ (reference sequence). CDR3 size: 16 residues. Here the CDR3 reads CASSLVGGISTGELFF. DNA for the CDR3: TGTGCCAGCAGCTTAGTTGGCGGGATTAGCACCGGGGAGCTGTTTTTT.

The genes are TRBV7-8 and TRBJ1-5, with D possibly being TRBD1 (5 bases). The CDR3 consists of 14 residues. Germline loops: CDR1 SGHVS, CDR2 FQNEAQ. Trimming took off 5 bases at V and 7 bases at J, with 15 bases between the two ends. The CDR3 sequence: CASSVGDSTQPQHF. The CDR3 DNA reads as TGTGCCAGCAGCGTAGGGGACTCAACGCAGCCCCAGCATTTT.

This sequence joins TRBV19 and TRBJ1-5; D may be TRBD1 (6 bases). The germline gives CDR1 LNHDA, CDR2 SQIVND (reference sequence). Trimming removed 1 base at V and 5 bases at J, with 12 bases between. This CDR3 has 15 amino acids. CDR3 in amino acids: CASSIGRQVYQPQHF. The CDR3, as DNA: TGTGCCAGTAGTATAGGTCGACAGGTGTATCAGCCCCAGCATTTT.

V gene TRBV18 combines with J gene TRBJ1-3, with a possible D match to TRBD1 (5 bases). Deletions cut 3 bases from V and 2 bases from J, with 14 bases between. This CDR3 has 16 amino acids. CDR1 and CDR2 (germline): KGHSH, LQKENI. CDR3 DNA: TGTGCCAGCTCACCTATAAACGGGGGTACTGGAAACACCATATATTTT. This gives the protein CASSPINGGTGNTIYF.

This clone has only one observation. The chain recombines TRBV4-1 with TRBJ2-5; 11 nucleotides agree with TRBD1. The CDR3 contains 16 residues. J lost 5 bases, V lost 4 bases, and 9 bases had no gene match. The germline gives CDR1 MGHRA, CDR2 YSYEKL. DNA of the CDR3: TGCGCCAGCAGCCTTAAGTGGACAGGGGGCAGGGAGACCCAGTACTTC. Its protein product is CASSLKWTGGRETQYF.

In this sample, this clone turned up once. V and J are TRBV10-2 and TRBJ1-6, with D unresolved. The length of the CDR3 is 14 residues. V gave up 0 bases and J gave up 7 bases, with 7 bases separating them. Per the germline V gene, CDR1 is WSHSY and CDR2 is SAAADI. The CDR3 region has the DNA TGCGCCAGCAGTGAGTCGAGCCCGAATTCACCCCTCCACTTT. This encodes CASSESSPNSPLHF.

CDR3 sequence reads: CASSVRLAGYEQFF. CDR3 nucleotides: TGTGCCAGCAGCGTACGGCTAGCGGGATATGAGCAGTTCTTC. V is TRBV9 and J is TRBJ2-1; TRBD2 aligns across 9 bases. V shed 1 base, J shed 8 bases, and the junction held 4 bases outside the gene matches. This CDR3 has 14 amino acids. CDR1 is SGDLS, CDR2 YYNGEE, per germline.

The CDR3 region is CATSKGGLAGFSDTQYF. For the CDR3, the DNA is TGTGCCACCAGCAAGGGAGGACTAGCGGGATTTTCAGATACGCAGTATTTT. The genes are TRBV15 and TRBJ2-3, with 12 bases fitting TRBD2. Trimming cost V 4 bases and J 4 bases; bases outside gene matches: 9. Germline V gives CDR1 LNHNV, CDR2 YYDKDF (reference sequence). The CDR3 has 17 residues.

Written as DNA, the CDR3 is TGTGCCAGTAGGAAGAGGGCACAGTATGGCACTGAAGCTTTCTTT. It codes for CASRKRAQYGTEAFF. The J gene is TRBJ1-1, the V gene TRBV19; D remains ambiguous. Trimming removed 6 bases at V and 4 bases at J, with 18 bases between. From germline, CDR1 is LNHDA and CDR2 SQIVND (reference sequence). The CDR3 is 15 residues long.

The chain combines TRBV5-4 with TRBJ1-2; no firm D call. V was clipped by 0 bases and J by 8 bases, with 20 bases between them. The V gene's germline CDR1 is SGHNT and CDR2 YYREEE (reference sequence). The CDR3 loop spans 16 amino acids. The CDR3 bases are TGTGCCAGCAGCTTGGCCGGTCGAGTTCGTTCGAGGGGCTACACCTTC. It translates to CASSLAGRVRSRGYTF.

The genes are TRBV6-2 or TRBV6-3 and TRBJ1-5, with 9 bases aligning to TRBD1. This CDR3 contains 17 residues. V was clipped by 0 bases and J by 2 bases; unmatched bases: 5. The V gene's germline CDR1 is MNHEY and CDR2 SVGEGT. This CDR3 reads CASSYSPRTGGNQPQHF. The CDR3 DNA sequence: TGTGCCAGCAGTTACTCCCCCCGGACAGGGGGCAATCAGCCCCAGCATTTT.

The chain combines TRBV4-1 with TRBJ2-3, with no clear D. Trimming left V 3 bases short and J 4 bases short, with 14 bases between. The CDR3 loop spans 15 amino acids. The V gene's germline CDR1 is MGHRA and CDR2 YSYEKL. The CDR3 DNA reads as TGCGCCAGCAGCCAGGCCGTGACACCACCAGATACGCAGTATTTT. Translating it yields CASSQAVTPPDTQYF.

This chain links TRBV2 with TRBJ1-1, with a weak D call TRBD1 (6 bases). The length of the CDR3 is 13 residues. V lost 6 bases and J lost 5, with 13 bases in between. The V gene's germline CDR1 is SNHLY and CDR2 FYNNEI. The CDR3, as DNA: TGTGCCAGCAGCCAGAGGGGGAGAACTGAAGCTTTCTTT. Amino acids: CASSQRGRTEAFF.

The chain is built from TRBV29-1 and TRBJ1-1; D call uncertain. The CDR3 length is 12 residues. Looked up from germline, CDR1 is SQVTM and CDR2 is ANQGSEA. Trimming took 4 bases from V and 8 from J, leaving 14 bases between them. CDR3 loop: CSVVSQEGEAFF. Written as DNA, the CDR3 is TGCAGCGTTGTGTCGCAGGAAGGCGAAGCTTTCTTT.

This rearrangement joins TRBV29-1 to TRBJ2-2; 8 bases align to TRBD1. CDR1 and CDR2 from the germline V gene are SQVTM and ANQGSEA. V lost 6 bases to trimming and J lost 1 base; unmatched junction nucleotides: 1. This CDR3 has 13 residues. CDR3 sequence reads: CSVGTGNTGELFF. CDR3 DNA sequence: TGCAGCGTCGGGACAGGGAACACCGGGGAGCTGTTTTTT.